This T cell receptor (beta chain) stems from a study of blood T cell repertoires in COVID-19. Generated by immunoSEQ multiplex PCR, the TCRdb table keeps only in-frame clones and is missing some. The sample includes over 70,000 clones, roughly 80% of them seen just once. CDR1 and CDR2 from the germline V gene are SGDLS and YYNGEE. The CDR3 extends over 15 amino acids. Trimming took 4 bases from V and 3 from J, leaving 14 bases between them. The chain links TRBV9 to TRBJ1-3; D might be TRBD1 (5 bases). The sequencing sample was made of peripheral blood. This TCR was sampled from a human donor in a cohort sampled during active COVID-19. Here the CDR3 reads CASSRSRGSGNTIYF. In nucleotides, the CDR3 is TGTGCCAGCAGCCGATCAAGGGGCAGTGGAAACACCATATATTTT. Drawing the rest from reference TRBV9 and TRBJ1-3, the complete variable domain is DSGVTQTPKHLITATGQRVTLRCSPRSGDLSVYWYQQSLDQGLQFLIQYYNGEERAKGNILERFSAQQFPDLHSELNLSSLELGDSALYFCASSRSRGSGNTIYFGEGSWLTVV.